A selection of T cell receptor beta chains follows, all from one sample in a study of blood T cells in healthy people across ages. TCRdb re-called the 5' RACE reads through MiXCR, storing one row per CDR3 protein. The profile shows fewer than 2,000,000 distinct CDR3 sequences, approximately 32% of them singletons. The sequenced sample was blood. The origin of the receptors is a woman aged 25-40 years in good health. The CDR3 runs from the conserved cysteine through the conserved F or W. A D gene is named only where the DNA matches it firmly. Clone size is shown for a subset of rows, as once, few, many or a class of expanded clone.

V,J,size,D,CDR3,DNA
TRBV25-1,TRBJ2-1,once,NA,CASRKGRDSNNEQFF,TGTGCCAGCAGGAAGGGCAGGGATTCGAACAATGAGCAGTTCTTC
TRBV20-1,TRBJ2-1,NA,TRBD2,CSAPRGLVAGAFYNEQFF,TGCAGTGCTCCCCGGGGGTTGGTGGCGGGAGCCTTCTACAATGAGCAGTTCTTC
TRBV7-2,TRBJ2-1,few,NA,CASSRIIGDEQFF,TGTGCCAGCAGTAGGATCATAGGGGATGAGCAGTTCTTC
TRBV4-1,TRBJ1-4,many,NA,CASSSQTGLNEKLFF,TGCGCCAGCAGCTCTCAGACAGGTCTCAATGAAAAACTGTTTTTT
TRBV20-1,TRBJ2-5,NA,NA,CSAGVKETQYF,TGCAGTGCAGGGGTGAAAGAGACCCAGTACTTC
TRBV4-1,TRBJ2-7,NA,TRBD1,CASSDRAFSYEQYF,TGCGCCAGCAGCGACAGGGCCTTCTCCTACGAGCAGTACTTC
TRBV13,TRBJ2-7,NA,TRBD2,CASSKGTSGSIEQYF,TGTGCCAGCAGCAAGGGGACTAGCGGGAGCATCGAGCAGTACTTC
TRBV10-1,TRBJ2-5,NA,NA,CASSESRVETQYF,TGCGCCAGCAGTGAGTCCAGGGTAGAGACCCAGTACTTC
TRBV2,TRBJ2-3,few,NA,CASSDEADNTDTQYF,TGTGCCAGCAGTGACGAAGCAGATAACACAGATACGCAGTATTTT
TRBV25-1,TRBJ1-4,NA,NA,CASSELGSKLFF,TGTGCCAGCAGTGAATTAGGGTCTAAACTGTTTTTT
TRBV4-1,TRBJ2-1,NA,TRBD2,CASSPGGLAGGPGVYNEQFF,TGCGCCAGCAGCCCGGGGGGACTAGCGGGAGGGCCTGGTGTTTACAATGAGCAGTTCTTC
TRBV5-1,TRBJ2-3,NA,TRBD2,CASRPAGGPTDTQYF,TGCGCCAGCAGACCCGCGGGGGGGCCCACAGATACGCAGTATTTT
TRBV10-2,TRBJ1-1,NA,NA,CALRLAGDTEAFF,TGCGCCCTTAGGCTCGCTGGCGACACTGAAGCTTTCTTT
TRBV28,TRBJ2-5,NA,TRBD1,CASSRGRDRWEETQYF,TGTGCCAGCAGCAGAGGCCGGGACAGATGGGAAGAGACCCAGTACTTC
TRBV5-1,TRBJ2-5,few,NA,CASSLAGQGEETQYF,TGCGCCAGCAGCTTGGCCGGGCAAGGGGAGGAGACCCAGTACTTC
TRBV6-5,TRBJ2-3,many,TRBD1,CASSYRTGPDTQYF,TGTGCCAGCAGTTATAGGACAGGGCCAGATACGCAGTATTTT
TRBV28,TRBJ2-1,NA,NA,CASSLGRFSYNEQFF,TGTGCCAGCAGTCTGGGACGTTTCTCCTACAATGAGCAGTTCTTC
TRBV3-1,TRBJ2-5,few,NA,CASSPRPGVQYF,TGTGCCAGCAGCCCCCGCCCGGGTGTGCAGTACTTC
TRBV7-2,TRBJ2-1,few,NA,CASSLGYGSPDEQFF,TGTGCCAGCAGCTTAGGTTACGGGAGTCCCGATGAGCAGTTCTTC
TRBV20-1,TRBJ2-2,NA,NA,CSAMSRELYSGELFF,TGCAGTGCTATGAGTAGGGAGTTATATTCCGGGGAGCTGTTTTTT
TRBV20-1,TRBJ2-3,NA,TRBD2,CSARLAGGVTDTQYF,TGCAGTGCTAGATTAGCGGGAGGAGTGACAGATACGCAGTATTTT
TRBV4-1,TRBJ2-2,NA,TRBD2,CASSPNLLAGGTGELFF,TGCGCCAGCAGCCCCAACCTCCTAGCGGGAGGCACCGGGGAGCTGTTTTTT
TRBV11-2,TRBJ2-7,few,NA,CASSFGLDYEQYF,TGTGCCAGCAGCTTCGGACTTGACTACGAGCAGTACTTC
TRBV7-9,TRBJ2-7,NA,TRBD1,CASSIGTGAQIYGQYF,TGTGCCAGCAGCATCGGGACAGGGGCTCAGATCTACGGGCAGTACTTC
TRBV6-1,TRBJ2-3,NA,NA,CASSDPLTDTQYF,TGTGCCAGCAGTGATCCCCTTACAGATACGCAGTATTTT
TRBV20-1,TRBJ2-1,NA,TRBD2,CSAPWREGSYNEQFF,TGCAGTGCTCCTTGGCGGGAGGGTTCCTACAATGAGCAGTTCTTC
TRBV27,TRBJ2-7,NA,NA,CAGSYGRGSEQYF,TGTGCCGGCAGCTATGGACGGGGGTCCGAGCAGTACTTC
TRBV9,TRBJ2-1,NA,NA,CASRSGNEQFF,TGTGCCAGCAGAAGCGGCAATGAGCAGTTCTTC
TRBV5-1,TRBJ2-1,few,TRBD2,CASSPTSGGGRNEQFF,TGCGCCAGCAGTCCGACTAGCGGGGGGGGCAGGAATGAGCAGTTCTTC
TRBV28,TRBJ1-5,few,TRBD1,CASRPGQGASQPQHF,TGTGCCAGCCGCCCCGGGCAGGGGGCGAGTCAGCCCCAGCATTTT
TRBV7-3,TRBJ1-5,few,TRBD1,CASTGTGKNQPQHF,TGTGCCAGCACCGGGACAGGGAAGAATCAGCCCCAGCATTTT
TRBV25-1,TRBJ2-1,few,TRBD1,CASSELRWGQALNEQFF,TGTGCCAGCAGTGAATTGAGGTGGGGACAGGCCCTTAATGAGCAGTTCTTC
TRBV12-3/TRBV12-4,TRBJ2-7,NA,NA,CASSLAGGVGQYF,TGTGCCAGCAGTTTAGCCGGAGGCGTCGGGCAGTACTTC
TRBV3-1,TRBJ1-1,NA,NA,CASASQGEAFF,TGTGCCAGCGCAAGCCAGGGAGAAGCTTTCTTT
TRBV20-1,TRBJ1-5,NA,NA,CSAWVRQGRNQPQHF,TGCAGTGCTTGGGTCCGGCAGGGTCGCAATCAGCCCCAGCATTTT
TRBV28,TRBJ2-3,NA,NA,CASSLWRNTDTQYF,TGTGCCAGCAGTTTGTGGAGGAACACAGATACGCAGTATTTT
TRBV24-1,TRBJ2-3,many,NA,CATSDFVGDTQYF,TGTGCCACCAGTGATTTCGTGGGAGATACGCAGTATTTT
TRBV10-3,TRBJ2-4,NA,NA,CATQTTESIQYF,TGTGCCACCCAGACCACGGAGAGCATTCAGTACTTC
TRBV30,TRBJ1-2,few,NA,CAWSARRWDNYGYTF,TGTGCCTGGAGTGCTCGAAGGTGGGATAACTATGGCTACACCTTC
TRBV6-1,TRBJ1-2,few,NA,CASSDLGFGYTF,TGTGCCAGCAGTGATCTCGGGTTTGGCTACACCTTC
TRBV20-1,TRBJ2-1,NA,TRBD2,CGLAGNNEQFF,TGCGGACTAGCGGGGAACAATGAGCAGTTCTTC
TRBV20-1,TRBJ2-1,NA,NA,CSATPREGLYNEQFF,TGCAGTGCCACGCCCCGAGAGGGCCTCTACAATGAGCAGTTCTTC
TRBV6-2/TRBV6-3,TRBJ2-6,NA,NA,CASGYRSAGANVLTF,TGTGCCAGCGGTTATAGGAGTGCTGGGGCCAACGTCCTGACTTTC
TRBV15,TRBJ1-2,few,TRBD1,CATSRGLDRIGGYTF,TGTGCCACCAGCAGGGGATTGGACAGGATTGGGGGCTACACCTTC
TRBV3-1,TRBJ2-1,few,NA,CASSQEATGNEQFF,TGTGCCAGCAGCCAAGAAGCTACCGGGAATGAGCAGTTCTTC
TRBV7-9,TRBJ2-7,NA,NA,CASSLVAAHEQYF,TGTGCCAGCAGCTTAGTTGCGGCCCACGAGCAGTACTTC
TRBV4-1,TRBJ1-1,few,NA,CASSQSSRTDEAFF,TGCGCCAGCAGCCAAAGCAGCAGGACAGATGAAGCTTTCTTT
TRBV4-1,TRBJ2-7,many,TRBD2,CASSLRTSGAYEQYF,TGCGCCAGCAGCCTTCGGACTAGCGGGGCCTACGAGCAGTACTTC
TRBV20-1,TRBJ1-5,few,NA,CSARQTGDQPQHF,TGCAGTGCTAGACAGACAGGAGATCAGCCCCAGCATTTT
TRBV7-9,TRBJ2-1,NA,TRBD2,CASSLVATPGRDEQFF,TGTGCCAGCAGCTTAGTGGCAACGCCGGGGAGGGATGAGCAGTTCTTC